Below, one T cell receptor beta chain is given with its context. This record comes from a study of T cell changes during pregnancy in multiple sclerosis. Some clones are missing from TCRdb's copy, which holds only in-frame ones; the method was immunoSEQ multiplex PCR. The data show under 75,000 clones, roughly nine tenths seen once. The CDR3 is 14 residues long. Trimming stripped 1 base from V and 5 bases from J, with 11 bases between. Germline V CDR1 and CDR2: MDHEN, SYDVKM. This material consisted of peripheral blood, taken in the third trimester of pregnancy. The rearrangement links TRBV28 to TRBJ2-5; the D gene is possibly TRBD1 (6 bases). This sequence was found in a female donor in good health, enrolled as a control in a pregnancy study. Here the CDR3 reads CASSLSGVTETQYF. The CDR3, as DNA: TGTGCCAGCAGTTTATCAGGGGTCACGGAGACCCAGTACTTC.